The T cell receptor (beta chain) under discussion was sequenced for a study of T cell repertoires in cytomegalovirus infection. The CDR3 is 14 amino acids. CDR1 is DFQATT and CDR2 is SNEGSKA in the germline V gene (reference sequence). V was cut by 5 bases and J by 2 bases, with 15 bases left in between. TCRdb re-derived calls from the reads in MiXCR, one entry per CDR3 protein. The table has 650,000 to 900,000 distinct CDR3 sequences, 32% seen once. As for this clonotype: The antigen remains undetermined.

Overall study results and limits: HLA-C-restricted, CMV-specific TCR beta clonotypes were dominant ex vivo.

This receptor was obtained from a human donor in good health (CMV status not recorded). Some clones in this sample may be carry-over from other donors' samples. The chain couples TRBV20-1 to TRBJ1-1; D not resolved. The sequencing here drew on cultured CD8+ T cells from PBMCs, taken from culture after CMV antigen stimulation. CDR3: CSAWGIVGNTEAFF. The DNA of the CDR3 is TGCAGTGCTTGGGGAATTGTGGGAAACACTGAAGCTTTCTTT.